What follows are 16 T cell receptor beta chains derived from one specimen sequenced in a study of T cells in Graves' hyperthyroidism and ophthalmopathy. The investigators amplified TCR beta CDR3 regions from RNA transcripts. The HTBI primer set was used in a first-round RT-PCR of the TCR CDR3. Via MiXCR, TCRdb re-called the multiplex PCR reads, giving one row per CDR3 protein. The sample holds a few hundred thousand distinct CDR3 sequences, around 15% seen once. Sequencing used blood. The receptors originated from a woman aged 40 to 49 with Graves' hyperthyroidism.

As for this clonotype: With a much larger clone just one base away, this may be a read error. V is TRBV2 and J is TRBJ2-6; D gene uncertain. Trimming pared 1 base from V and 0 bases from J, leaving 10 bases between. The V gene's germline CDR1 is SNHLY and CDR2 FYNNEI. There are 17 residues in the CDR3. CDR3 DNA sequence: TGTGCCAGCAGTGAAGTTATTTTGCACTCTGGGGCCAACGTCCTGACTTTC. Residues: CASSEVILHSGANVLTF.

The V and J genes are TRBV30 and TRBJ1-5; a weak D match, TRBD1 (5 bases). This CDR3 has 14 amino acids. The germline V gene encodes CDR1 GTSNPN and CDR2 SVGIG (reference sequence). Deletions cut 0 bases from V and 12 bases from J, with 18 bases between. The chain's CDR3 is CAWSVRGSNQHQHF. The CDR3 nucleotides read TGTGCCTGGAGTGTAAGGGGTAGCAATCAACACCAGCATTTT.

This clonotype was seen a few times. The chain employs TRBV29-1 and TRBJ2-5; possibly TRBD1 for D (6 bases). The germline gives CDR1 SQVTM, CDR2 ANQGSEA. This CDR3 has 13 amino acids. Trimming removed 2 bases from V and 2 bases from J, with 9 bases in between. The CDR3 bases are TGCAGCGTTGAAAGAGGACAGCAAGAGACCCAGTACTTC. It is translated as CSVERGQQETQYF.

With regard to this clonotype: The conserved phenylalanine or tryptophan normally closing the CDR3 is absent here, so this likely arose from a read error. The chain uses TRBV27 and TRBJ1-2; the D is unclear. V lost 6 bases to trimming and J lost 1 base, with 18 bases between them. The CDR3 consists of 16 residues. Germline V gene sequence: CDR1 MNHEY, CDR2 SMNVEV (reference sequence). This CDR3 reads CASSPDLANYNYGYTS. The CDR3 region has the DNA TGTGCCAGCAGCCCCGACCTCGCGAACTATAACTATGGCTACACCTCC.

This clonotype was detected only a few times. CDR3 nucleotides: TGCAGTGCTATAGCGGGAGGGCGATACAATGAGCAGTTCTTC. It codes for CSAIAGGRYNEQFF. The rearrangement uses TRBV20-1 and TRBJ2-1, with 11 bases lining up with TRBD2. Unmatched junction bases numbered 3, after V lost 4 bases and J lost 4 bases. The germline CDR1 and CDR2 sequences are DFQATT and SNEGSKA (reference sequence). The CDR3 is made up of 14 amino acids.

This chain joins TRBV7-9 and TRBJ2-3, with no clear D. This CDR3 is 16 amino acids long. Germline-derived CDR1 and CDR2 are SEHNR and FQNEAQ (reference sequence). V dropped 1 base and J dropped 2 bases, with 13 bases sitting between them. The CDR3, as DNA: TGTGCCAGCAGCTTAGGGTCTGGGATCCTCACAGATACGCAGTATTTT. Amino acids: CASSLGSGILTDTQYF.

This clonotype was detected ten times or more. The chain combines TRBV20-1 with TRBJ2-7; 10 bases line up with TRBD1. Germline trimming cut 3 bases from V and 1 base from J; bases unmatched to any gene: 6. There are 15 residues in the CDR3. The germline gives CDR1 DFQATT, CDR2 SNEGSKA (reference sequence). The CDR3: CSARPDRGGSYEQYF. CDR3 in DNA: TGCAGTGCTAGGCCGGACAGGGGGGGTTCCTACGAGCAGTACTTC.

This clonotype was seen repeatedly, ten times or more. The chain combines TRBV7-9 with TRBJ2-7, with TRBD1 as a possible D gene (6 bases). CDR3 length: 13 amino acids. The germline V gene encodes CDR1 SEHNR and CDR2 FQNEAQ (reference sequence). The V end lost 5 bases, the J end lost 7 bases, and 15 bases lay between the germline ends. CDR3: CASSLTGSWEQYF. As DNA, the CDR3 is TGTGCCAGCAGCCTCACAGGGTCGTGGGAGCAGTACTTC. Together with reference TRBV7-9 and TRBJ2-7, the CDR3 gives the full variable domain: DTGVSQNPRHKITKRGQNVTFRCDPISEHNRLYWYRQTLGQGPEFLTYFQNEAQLEKSRLLSDRFSAERPKGSFSTLEIQRTEQGDSAMYLCASSLTGSWEQYFGPGTRLTVT.

This clonotype was observed a handful of times. The chain carries TRBV14 and TRBJ2-1; TRBD2 agrees at 12 bases. CDR1 is SGHDN and CDR2 is FVKESK in the germline V gene. V shed 4 bases and J 5 bases; nucleotides not matched to a gene: 6. This CDR3 region has 16 residues. The CDR3 sequence is CASSPRLAGANNEQFF. Here the CDR3 DNA reads TGTGCCAGCAGCCCCCGACTAGCGGGGGCGAACAATGAGCAGTTCTTC.

This clonotype was counted at least ten times. This sequence joins TRBV5-1 and TRBJ1-1; perhaps TRBD1 as D (5 bases). This CDR3 has 13 amino acids. Germline CDR1 SGHRS, CDR2 YFSETQ. V lost 6 bases, J lost 5 bases, and 14 bases lay in between. The CDR3 DNA reads as TGCGCCAGCAAGAGGGACGTCCAGACTGAAGCTTTCTTT. The encoded protein is CASKRDVQTEAFF. Full variable domain (outside the CDR3, taken from reference TRBV5-1 and TRBJ1-1): KAGVTQTPRYLIKTRGQQVTLSCSPISGHRSVSWYQQTPGQGLQFLFEYFSETQRNKGNFPGRFSGRQFSNSRSEMNVSTLELGDSALYLCASKRDVQTEAFFGQGTRLTVV.

There are many counts of this clonotype. The chain uses TRBV7-9 and TRBJ2-7; D unclear. V shed 4 bases and J shed 6 bases, with 10 bases lying between them. The length of the CDR3 is 12 residues. In germline, CDR1 is SEHNR, CDR2 FQNEAQ (reference sequence). The CDR3 here is CASSSLKREQYF. CDR3 nucleotides: TGTGCCAGCAGCTCCCTTAAGCGCGAGCAGTACTTC.

This clonotype was seen at least ten times. V usage is TRBV29-1 and J usage is TRBJ1-1, with 8 positions matching TRBD1. Looked up from germline, CDR1 is SQVTM and CDR2 is ANQGSEA. J was trimmed by 0 bases and V by 4 bases; bases with no gene match: 4. The CDR3 contains 14 residues. The CDR3 bases are TGCAGCGTTGGGACAGGGTCTTTGAACACTGAAGCTTTCTTT. This codes for CSVGTGSLNTEAFF.

This clonotype was detected many times. CDR3 sequence reads: CASSLDLSGHRATEAFF. DNA for the CDR3: TGTGCCAGCAGCTTAGATTTATCAGGGCACAGGGCCACTGAAGCTTTCTTT. The chain links TRBV11-3 to TRBJ1-1, with D possibly being TRBD1 (6 bases). CDR3 length: 17 amino acids. Deletions cut 0 bases from V and 4 bases from J, with 18 bases between. The V gene's germline CDR1 is SGHNT and CDR2 YENEEA.

This clonotype was detected a few times. This chain joins TRBV2 and TRBJ2-2; D uncertain. Looked up from germline, CDR1 is SNHLY and CDR2 is FYNNEI. V dropped 8 bases and J dropped 0 bases, with 10 bases sitting between them. CDR3 length: 14 amino acids. The CDR3 nucleotides are TGTGCCAGCTCAGGAGAGACGAACACCGGGGAGCTGTTTTTT. It codes for CASSGETNTGELFF.

The sample holds many counts of this clonotype. This chain links TRBV20-1 with TRBJ2-7; the match to TRBD2 covers 8 bases. Trimming cost V 0 bases and J 8 bases; bases outside gene matches: 15. The CDR3 contains 16 residues. Germline V gene data show CDR1 as DFQATT and CDR2 as SNEGSKA (reference sequence). The CDR3 is CSARDLGGLGPQKQYF. The DNA for the CDR3 is TGCAGTGCTAGAGATCTAGGGGGACTAGGGCCCCAGAAGCAGTACTTC.

V gene TRBV11-3 combines with J gene TRBJ2-1; D is perhaps TRBD1 (6 bases). Trimming pared 1 base from V and 8 bases from J, leaving 18 bases between. Germline CDR1 reads SGHNT; CDR2 reads YENEEA. The CDR3 is made up of 16 amino acids. This CDR3 reads CASSLAQGSTYDEQFF. The CDR3 nucleotides read TGTGCCAGCAGCTTAGCCCAGGGGTCAACTTATGATGAGCAGTTCTTC.